This T cell receptor beta chain was captured by sequencing in a study of T and B cells in COVID-19 patients. Study summary: Recovered patients mostly had mild to moderate COVID-19 managed as outpatients. Active-infection patients were older, median 67 years, than recovered patients, median around 30 years. Findings and limits, study-wide: In COVID-19 patients, T cell receptor beta variable and joining gene use was reportedly strongly skewed. At recovery TRB diversity and richness exceeded healthy donors, after highly clonal active COVID-19 repertoires.

Germline V CDR1 and CDR2: DFQATT, SNEGSKA (reference sequence). The V and J ends lost 0 bases and 0 bases respectively, with 11 bases between them. There are 15 residues in the CDR3. BIOMED2 TRB-A/B primer pools were used in multiplex TRB PCR. TCRdb ran MiXCR on the multiplex PCR reads and lists one entry per CDR3 protein. The sample has around 10,000 distinct CDR3 sequences, roughly 33% seen once. For this clonotype: What it binds is unknown.

Blood genomic DNA input for TRB amplification was about 240-550 ng. Sequencing was done on a sample of blood. The clonotype comes from a human donor with active COVID-19. This chain connects TRBV20-1 to TRBJ1-2, with no clear D. In nucleotides, the CDR3 is TGCAGTGCTAGAGATAGCGGTCAGGCTAACTATGGCTACACCTTC. It codes for CSARDSGQANYGYTF.